This is a list of T cell receptor beta chains from one sample in a study of blood T cell repertoires in COVID-19. Profiled with immunoSEQ multiplex PCR; TCRdb holds only in-frame clones, not every one. The table has roughly 400,000 clones, 70% to 90% seen once. The sequenced sample was PBMCs or T cells enriched from blood (not recorded which). The receptors were sampled from a woman aged 40 to 50 with acute COVID-19. CDR3s include the opening cysteine and the closing phenylalanine or tryptophan. A D gene is named only where the DNA matches it firmly. A row's size may be missing; if present it is once, few, many or a size class.

>TRBV5-6|.|few|TRBJ2-7
TGTGCCAGCAGCTTTGGCTACACGGGGGAGCAGTACTTC
CASSFGYTGEQYF
>TRBV30|.|.|TRBJ1-2
TGTGCCTGGGCCCCAGGGTACGATGGCTACACCTTC
CAWAPGYDGYTF
>TRBV5-1|TRBD2|.|TRBJ2-3
TGCGCCAGCAGCTTGGCGGGGGGAGGGTTCACAGATACGCAGTATTTT
CASSLAGGGFTDTQYF
>TRBV6-5|.|.|TRBJ1-6
TGCGCAACTGGGGCGGCCTTAATTCAACCCCTCCACTTT
CATGAALIQPLHF
>TRBV5-8|.|.|TRBJ2-3
TGTGCCAGCAGCTTGGGGACAACCACAGATACGCAGTATTTT
CASSLGTTTDTQYF
>TRBV7-9|.|.|TRBJ1-1
TGTGCCAGCAGCTTCCAGTACACTGAAGCTTTCTTT
CASSFQYTEAFF
>TRBV27|.|.|TRBJ1-5
TGTGCCAGCAGGAGTTGGTTGCGGTCCAATCAGCCCCAGCATTTT
CASRSWLRSNQPQHF
>TRBV10-3|TRBD1|.|TRBJ2-7
TGTGCCATCAGCGAGGGACAGGGTAAAGAGCAGTACTTC
CAISEGQGKEQYF
>TRBV19|TRBD1|.|TRBJ1-6
TGTGCCAGTAAGGGACAGAATAATTCACCCCTCCACTTT
CASKGQNNSPLHF
>TRBV6-6|TRBD1|.|TRBJ2-6
TGTGCCAGCAGTCCGGGCTGGGACAGGGGGGCTGGGGCCAACGTCCTGACTTTC
CASSPGWDRGAGANVLTF
>TRBV19|.|.|TRBJ1-5
TGTGCCAGTAGTATTCGGACGACCCGGGGGGCCAATCAGCCCCAGCATTTT
CASSIRTTRGANQPQHF
>TRBV5-1|TRBD1|.|TRBJ1-1
TGCGCCAGCAGCTTTACGGGACAGGGCTACACTGAAGCTTTCTTT
CASSFTGQGYTEAFF
>TRBV6-1|TRBD1|.|TRBJ1-5
TGTGCCAGCAGTGAACTGGGACAGGCCCCCTATCAGCCCCAGCATTTT
CASSELGQAPYQPQHF
>TRBV5-1|.|.|TRBJ2-1
TGCGCCAGCAGCTTGGCCCAGCGCTACTCCTACAATGAGCAGTTCTTC
CASSLAQRYSYNEQFF
>TRBV14|TRBD2|.|TRBJ2-7
TGTGCCAGCAGCCAGGGGACTAATTCCTACGAGCAGTACTTC
CASSQGTNSYEQYF
>TRBV3-1/TRBV3-2|.|.|TRBJ1-2
TGTGCCAGCAGCCGCCGGGACTATGGCTACACCTTC
CASSRRDYGYTF
>TRBV7-8|.|.|TRBJ1-1
TGTGCCAGCAGCTCGAGGTTGTACACTGAAGCTTTCTTT
CASSSRLYTEAFF
>TRBV7-6|TRBD2|.|TRBJ2-3
TGTGCCAGCAGCTTATCGGGGACTAGCGTCACAGATACGCAGTATTTT
CASSLSGTSVTDTQYF
>TRBV7-9|.|.|TRBJ1-3
TGTGCCAGCATCCCGGTTGGGGGCAACACCATATATTTT
CASIPVGGNTIYF
>TRBV10-3|.|.|TRBJ1-3
TGTGCCAGTGCAGGGTCTCTTAACTCTGGAAACACCATATATTTT
CASAGSLNSGNTIYF
>TRBV5-1|.|.|TRBJ2-2
TGCGCCAGCAGCTTGGATAGTCAGCTCAGGGCCAGGGAGCTGTTTTTT
CASSLDSQLRARELFF
>TRBV6-6|TRBD1|.|TRBJ2-7
TGTGCCAGCAGCTCCCCGGGACAGGGGTCCTACGAGCAATACTTC
CASSSPGQGSYEQYF
>TRBV7-9|.|.|TRBJ1-6
TGTGCCAGCAGCTTGCAGGGAACCAGTAATTCACCCCTCCACTTT
CASSLQGTSNSPLHF
>TRBV18|TRBD1|.|TRBJ1-5
TGTGCCAGCTCACTCGGACAGGGCGATCAGCCCCAGCATTTT
CASSLGQGDQPQHF
>TRBV5-1|TRBD2|once|TRBJ2-7
TGCGCCAGCAGCCAAGACACACCTAGCGGGGACGAGCAGTACTTC
CASSQDTPSGDEQYF